These T cell receptor beta chains were read from a single sample in a study of blood T cells in healthy people across ages. TCRdb re-called the 5' RACE reads through MiXCR, storing one row per CDR3 protein. Of roughly 800,000 distinct CDR3 sequences listed, about 62% are singletons. Specimen: blood. The receptor set was obtained from a young man in good health. The CDR3 runs from the conserved cysteine through the conserved F or W. Fields, in order: clone size, V gene, J gene, D gene, CDR3 DNA, CDR3 protein. The D gene is left open where the match is weak. Size is omitted from some rows. Given values are once, few, many or a class for expanded clones.

abundance: few; v_gene: TRBV6-2/TRBV6-3; j_gene: TRBJ2-7; d_gene: NA; CDR3nt: TGTGCCAGCAGGCATAGTCGCGAGCAGTACTTC; CDR3aa: CASRHSREQYF
abundance: many; v_gene: TRBV20-1; j_gene: TRBJ1-1; d_gene: NA; CDR3nt: TGCAGTGCTAACCGGGATCCGAACACTGAAGCTTTCTTT; CDR3aa: CSANRDPNTEAFF
abundance: NA; v_gene: TRBV2; j_gene: TRBJ1-2; d_gene: NA; CDR3nt: TGTGCCAGCAGTGAATCGGCCAGGGTTTACTATGGCTACACCTTC; CDR3aa: CASSESARVYYGYTF
abundance: NA; v_gene: TRBV4-3; j_gene: TRBJ2-3; d_gene: NA; CDR3nt: TGCGCCAGCAGCCAAGACGGCGTTAGCACAGATACGCAGTATTTT; CDR3aa: CASSQDGVSTDTQYF
abundance: once; v_gene: TRBV13; j_gene: TRBJ2-5; d_gene: TRBD2; CDR3nt: TGTGCCAGCGAGGCTATAGCGGGAGAATCGCTCGAGACCCAGTACTTC; CDR3aa: CASEAIAGESLETQYF
abundance: few; v_gene: TRBV7-2; j_gene: TRBJ1-2; d_gene: NA; CDR3nt: TGTGCCAGCAGCCAGCAGGGGCAGGGCTATGGCTACACCTTC; CDR3aa: CASSQQGQGYGYTF
abundance: few; v_gene: TRBV4-3; j_gene: TRBJ2-5; d_gene: NA; CDR3nt: TGCGCCAGCAGCCAGACCCGGGACGGGAATCGGGAGACCCAGTACTTC; CDR3aa: CASSQTRDGNRETQYF
abundance: NA; v_gene: TRBV7-2; j_gene: TRBJ2-3; d_gene: NA; CDR3nt: TGTGCCAGCAGCTCAGGACAGATCACAGATACGCAGTATTTT; CDR3aa: CASSSGQITDTQYF
abundance: NA; v_gene: TRBV7-2; j_gene: TRBJ1-4; d_gene: NA; CDR3nt: TGTGCCAGCAGCCCCAGACAGCAAGCCCTAAATGAAAAACTGTTTTTT; CDR3aa: CASSPRQQALNEKLFF
abundance: many; v_gene: TRBV7-2; j_gene: TRBJ2-1; d_gene: NA; CDR3nt: TGTGCCAGCAAGAGACCAGGGGACCCCCTCTACAATGAGCAGTTCTTC; CDR3aa: CASKRPGDPLYNEQFF